This T cell receptor beta chain was sequenced in a study of control samples from healthy donors and cancer patients. Only in-frame clones appear in the TCRdb table, and some are missing; sequencing was by immunoSEQ multiplex PCR. The sample holds 150,000 to 200,000 clones, approximately 90% seen once. Per the germline V gene, CDR1 is LNHDA and CDR2 is SQIVND (reference sequence). This CDR3 is built from 14 residues. V trimming: 8 bases; J trimming: 6 bases; junction bases outside the gene matches: 10. This TCR was recovered from a man aged 25 to 40 in good health. J is TRBJ2-7 and V is TRBV19, with TRBD2 identical over 10 bases. The sequencing sample was made of blood. The CDR3 sequence is CASRESRLAGEQYF. The CDR3 coding sequence is TGTGCCAGTCGTGAATCAAGACTAGCGGGCGAGCAGTACTTC. Drawing the rest from reference TRBV19 and TRBJ2-7, the complete variable domain is DGGITQSPKYLFRKEGQNVTLSCEQNLNHDAMYWYRQDPGQGLRLIYYSQIVNDFQKGDIAEGYSVSREKKESFPLTVTSAQKNPTAFYLCASRESRLAGEQYFGPGTRLTVT.